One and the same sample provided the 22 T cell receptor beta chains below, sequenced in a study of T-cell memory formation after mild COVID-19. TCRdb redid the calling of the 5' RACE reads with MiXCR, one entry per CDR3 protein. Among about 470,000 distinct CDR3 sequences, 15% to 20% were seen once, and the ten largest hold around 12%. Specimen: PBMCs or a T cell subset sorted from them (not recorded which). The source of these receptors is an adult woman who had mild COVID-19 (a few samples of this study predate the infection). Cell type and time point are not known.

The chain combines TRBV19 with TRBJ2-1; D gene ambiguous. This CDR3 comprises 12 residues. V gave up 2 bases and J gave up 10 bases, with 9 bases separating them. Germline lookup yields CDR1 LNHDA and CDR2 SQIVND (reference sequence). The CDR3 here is CASSITPLEQFF. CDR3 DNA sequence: TGTGCCAGTAGTATAACGCCTCTCGAGCAGTTCTTC.

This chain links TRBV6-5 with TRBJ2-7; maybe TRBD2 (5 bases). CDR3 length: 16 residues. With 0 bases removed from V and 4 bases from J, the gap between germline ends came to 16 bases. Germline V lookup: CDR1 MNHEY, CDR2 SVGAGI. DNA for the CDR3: TGTGCCAGCAGTTACTCGATCGGTGGGAGTACGTACGAGCAGTACTTC. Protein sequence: CASSYSIGGSTYEQYF.

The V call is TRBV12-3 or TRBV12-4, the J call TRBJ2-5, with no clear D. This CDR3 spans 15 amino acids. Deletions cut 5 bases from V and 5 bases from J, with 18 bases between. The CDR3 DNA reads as TGTGCCAGCAGTCCCCGGGCCTCAAGTGGGGAGACCCAGTACTTC. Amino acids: CASSPRASSGETQYF.

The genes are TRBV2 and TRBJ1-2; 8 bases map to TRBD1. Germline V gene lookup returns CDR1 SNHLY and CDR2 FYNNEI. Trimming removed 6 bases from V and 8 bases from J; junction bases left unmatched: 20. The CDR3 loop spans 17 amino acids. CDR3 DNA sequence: TGTGCCAGCAGCCTCGGACAGGGACTCGTATCTGTCGTGGGCTACACCTTC. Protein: CASSLGQGLVSVVGYTF.

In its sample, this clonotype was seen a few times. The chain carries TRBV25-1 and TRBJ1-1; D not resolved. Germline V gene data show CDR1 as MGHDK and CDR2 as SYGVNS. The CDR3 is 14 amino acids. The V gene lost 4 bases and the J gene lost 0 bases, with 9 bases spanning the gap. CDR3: CASSGGILNTEAFF. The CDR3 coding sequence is TGTGCCAGCAGTGGAGGGATCTTGAACACTGAAGCTTTCTTT.

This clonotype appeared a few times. The CDR3 nucleotides are TGCAGCGTTCCGGGACAGGGGGCGCCTGAAGCTTTCTTT. Translated, it gives CSVPGQGAPEAFF. The chain combines TRBV29-1 with TRBJ1-1; 12 bases fit TRBD1. CDR3 size: 13 residues. The V gene end was trimmed by 5 bases and the J gene end by 6 bases; junction bases not matched to a gene: 4. Germline V gene lookup returns CDR1 SQVTM and CDR2 ANQGSEA.

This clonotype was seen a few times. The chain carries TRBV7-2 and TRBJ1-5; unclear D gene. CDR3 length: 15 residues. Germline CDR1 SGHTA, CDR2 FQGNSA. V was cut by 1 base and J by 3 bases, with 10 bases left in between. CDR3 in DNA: TGTGCCAGCAGCTTAGAACGGAACGCCAATCAGCCCCAGCATTTT. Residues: CASSLERNANQPQHF.

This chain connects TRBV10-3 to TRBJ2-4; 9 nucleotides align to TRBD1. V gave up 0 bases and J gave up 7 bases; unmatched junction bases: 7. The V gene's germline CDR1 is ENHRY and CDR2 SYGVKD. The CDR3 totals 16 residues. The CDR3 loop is CAISESKGQGWNIQYF. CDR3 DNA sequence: TGTGCCATCAGTGAGTCGAAGGGACAGGGTTGGAACATTCAGTACTTC.

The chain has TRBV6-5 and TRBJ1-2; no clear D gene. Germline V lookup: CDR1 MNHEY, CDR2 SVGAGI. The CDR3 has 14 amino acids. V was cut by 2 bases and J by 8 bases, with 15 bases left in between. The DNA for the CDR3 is TGTGCCAGCAGTTACAGGTCCGTCCGTGGCGGCTACACCTTC. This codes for CASSYRSVRGGYTF.

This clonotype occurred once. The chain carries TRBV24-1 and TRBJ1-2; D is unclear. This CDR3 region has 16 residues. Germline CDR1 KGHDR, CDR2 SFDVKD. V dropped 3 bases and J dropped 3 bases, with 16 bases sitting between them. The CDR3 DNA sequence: TGTGCCACCAGTGATCCAAGGCGAGGGCGGGACTATGGCTACACCTTC. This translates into CATSDPRRGRDYGYTF.

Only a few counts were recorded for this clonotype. CDR3 in DNA: TGTGCCAGCAGTTTAGTGTGGCTAGCGGGAGGTCGAGAGACCCAGTACTTC. It translates to CASSLVWLAGGRETQYF. The chain is built from TRBV12-3 or TRBV12-4 and TRBJ2-5, with 11 bases matching TRBD2. The CDR3 length is 17 residues. V shed 1 base, J shed 4 bases, and the junction held 8 bases outside the gene matches.

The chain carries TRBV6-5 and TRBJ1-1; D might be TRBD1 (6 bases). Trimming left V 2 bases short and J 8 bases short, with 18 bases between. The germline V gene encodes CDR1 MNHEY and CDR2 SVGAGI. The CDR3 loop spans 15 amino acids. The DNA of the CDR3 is TGTGCCAGCAGTTACCCTGGTGGGGGGCGTTGGGAAGCTTTCTTT. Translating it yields CASSYPGGGRWEAFF.

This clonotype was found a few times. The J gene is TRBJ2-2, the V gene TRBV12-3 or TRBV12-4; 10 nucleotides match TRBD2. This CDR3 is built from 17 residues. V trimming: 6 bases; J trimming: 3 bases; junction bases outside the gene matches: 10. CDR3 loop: CASSPTRTSGHTGELFF. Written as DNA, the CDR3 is TGTGCCAGCAGCCCCACCCGGACTAGCGGACACACCGGGGAGCTGTTTTTT.

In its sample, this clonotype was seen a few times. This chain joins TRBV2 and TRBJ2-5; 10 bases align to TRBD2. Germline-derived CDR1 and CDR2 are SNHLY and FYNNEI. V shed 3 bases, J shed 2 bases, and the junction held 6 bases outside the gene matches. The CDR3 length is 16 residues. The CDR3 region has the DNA TGTGCCAGCAGTGATGAGCTAGCGGGGGCGCAAGAGACCCAGTACTTC. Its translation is CASSDELAGAQETQYF. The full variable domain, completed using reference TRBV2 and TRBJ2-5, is EPEVTQTPSHQVTQMGQEVILRCVPISNHLYFYWYRQILGQKVEFLVSFYNNEISEKSEIFDDQFSVERPDGSNFTLKIRSTKLEDSAMYFCASSDELAGAQETQYFGPGTRLLVL.

CDR3 nucleotide sequence: TGCGCCAGCAGCCGCGGGACAGCGGATGAAAAACTGTTTTTT. It encodes CASSRGTADEKLFF. The chain has TRBV5-1 and TRBJ1-4; 7 nucleotides match TRBD1. The trim removed 4 bases at V and 6 bases at J, leaving 6 bases unmatched. The CDR3 consists of 14 residues. In germline, CDR1 is SGHRS, CDR2 YFSETQ.

CDR3 DNA: TGCGCCAGCAGCTTCTACAGCGGGGGAGGGTCAGATACGCAGTATTTT. This codes for CASSFYSGGGSDTQYF. The V and J genes are TRBV5-1 and TRBJ2-3, with 8 bases lining up with TRBD2. Germline V lookup: CDR1 SGHRS, CDR2 YFSETQ. The junction had 9 bases not matched to a gene; V was cut back by 2 bases and J by 4 bases. The CDR3 extends over 16 amino acids.

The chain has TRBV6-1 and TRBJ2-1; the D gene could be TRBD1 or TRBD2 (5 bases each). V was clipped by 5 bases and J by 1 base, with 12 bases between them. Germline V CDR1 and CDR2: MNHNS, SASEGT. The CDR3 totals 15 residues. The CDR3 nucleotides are TGTGCCAGCAGTCCCCGGGACCTTTCCTACAATGAGCAGTTCTTC. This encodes CASSPRDLSYNEQFF.

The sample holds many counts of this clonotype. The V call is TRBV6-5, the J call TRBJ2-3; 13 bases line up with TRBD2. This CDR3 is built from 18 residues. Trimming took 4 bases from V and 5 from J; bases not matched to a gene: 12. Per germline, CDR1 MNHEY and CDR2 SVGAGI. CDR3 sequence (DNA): TGTGCCAGCAGTTGCCATGAGACTAGCGGGGGGCCTGTAGATACGCAGTATTTT. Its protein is CASSCHETSGGPVDTQYF.

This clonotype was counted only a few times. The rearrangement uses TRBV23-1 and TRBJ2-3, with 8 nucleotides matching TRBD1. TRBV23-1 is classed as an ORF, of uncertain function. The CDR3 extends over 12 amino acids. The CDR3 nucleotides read TGCCGGTACAGGGGGGGCACAGATACGCAGTATTTT. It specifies CRYRGGTDTQYF.

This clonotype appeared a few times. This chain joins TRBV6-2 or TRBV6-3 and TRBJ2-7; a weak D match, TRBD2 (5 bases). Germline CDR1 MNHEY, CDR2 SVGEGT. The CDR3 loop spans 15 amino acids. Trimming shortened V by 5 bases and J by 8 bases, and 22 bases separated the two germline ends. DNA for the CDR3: TGTGCCAGCAGTCACGCCCGAGCGGTACCTACGAAGCAGTACTTC. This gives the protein CASSHARAVPTKQYF.

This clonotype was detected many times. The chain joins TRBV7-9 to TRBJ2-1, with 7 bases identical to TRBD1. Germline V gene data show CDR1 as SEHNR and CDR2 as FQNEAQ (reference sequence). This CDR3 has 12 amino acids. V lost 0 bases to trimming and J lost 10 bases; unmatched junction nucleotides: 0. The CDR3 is CASSLATGEQFF. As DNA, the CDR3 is TGTGCCAGCAGCTTAGCGACAGGGGAGCAGTTCTTC.

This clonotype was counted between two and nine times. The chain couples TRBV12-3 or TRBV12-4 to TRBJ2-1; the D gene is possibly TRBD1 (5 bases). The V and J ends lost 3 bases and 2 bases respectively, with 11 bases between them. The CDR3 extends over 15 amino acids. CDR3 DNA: TGTGCCAGCAGTTTGGCGACAGTCACCTACAATGAGCAGTTCTTC. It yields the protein CASSLATVTYNEQFF.